This TCR beta chain is drawn from a study of blood T cell repertoires in COVID-19. Overall study: PBMCs, B-cell-depleted T cells, or T cells were the source of the cDNA or gDNA that made up the material.

Repertoires were generated with immunoSEQ multiplex PCR, while TCRdb's copy carries only in-frame clones and drops some. Here the sample spans about 160,000 clones, 87% being singletons. V lost 6 bases and J lost 5, with 17 bases in between. The germline gives CDR1 SEHNR, CDR2 FQNEAQ (reference sequence). CDR3 size: 15 residues. Specimen: peripheral blood. The chain carries TRBV7-9 and TRBJ2-1, with D perhaps TRBD2 (5 bases). The receptor's source is a woman aged 60-70 years who had recovered from COVID-19. CDR3: CASRTRESPDNEQFF. Here the CDR3 DNA reads TGTGCCAGCAGAACCCGGGAAAGTCCCGACAATGAGCAGTTCTTC.